The entry below gives a single T cell receptor (beta chain) sequence along with its context. The antigen is not known. These data originate in a study of cytomegalovirus exposure and HLA in healthy donors. General observations from the study: Productive rates of about 87% or about 30% were seen for most TCR beta V segments in an earlier analysis. Across donors, presence/absence analyses took sequencing depth to be roughly uniform. For most TCR sequences rarity was the rule, although some public TCRs occurred in many donors. Highly shared sequence variants in one cluster were likely a sequencing artifact.

The CDR3 runs 14 residues. V shed 2 bases and J shed 4 bases, with 11 bases lying between them. The germline CDR1 and CDR2 sequences are SGHTA and FQGNSA. 60 Vbeta and 13 Jbeta primers were used in PCR. This table comes from immunoSEQ multiplex PCR, and its TCRdb copy is limited to in-frame clones, with some not included. The sample consists of 60,000 to 80,000 clones, roughly three quarters of them appearing once. The clonotype comes from a woman between 25 and 40 years old in good health and CMV-seronegative. Sequencing was performed on PBMCs. The rearrangement uses TRBV7-2 and TRBJ1-2; D gene unclear. Here the CDR3 DNA reads TGTGCCAGCAGCTTAACCCCGACGGGCTATGGCTACACCTTC. It yields the protein CASSLTPTGYGYTF.